This TCR beta chain is drawn from a study of T cell repertoires in cytomegalovirus infection (dated by TCRdb to between 2018 and 2020). Background for the entire study: Because public TCR beta signatures pointed to carriage of CMV infection together with the matching HLA type, the HLA type of each donor mattered for the analysis.

The CDR3, from cysteine to phenylalanine, totals 15 residues. The only DNA kept is the CDR3, 45 bases in frame from the first base. CDR1 and CDR2 were assigned from the germline V gene as SGHTA and FQGNSA. Unmatched junction bases come to 6, with V trimmed by 7 bases and J by 1 base. Here is what the overall study found, with its caveats: The ex vivo response was dominated by HLA-C-restricted CMV-specific TCR beta clonotypes, and the single most frequent clonotype in two of eight donors was supplied by these HLA-C-restricted clonotypes. In both this cohort and an independent roughly 350-donor cohort, the cumulative frequency of public TCR beta family members distinguished carriers of CMV infection plus the relevant HLA type.

This clonotype is medium-sized (0.01 to 0.1%) in terms of sample share. Its antigen is currently not known. Base qualities are not at hand, and no much larger clone is one base apart. The sequencer was an Illumina HiSeq 1500. TCRdb ran its own pipeline on the public reads, namely fastp trimming at Q25 and MiXCR clone calling, and kept in-frame beta chains. Rows matching on CDR3 protein sequence are summarized as one entry with the most common DNA and genes. The sample includes fewer than 250,000 distinct CDR3 sequences, with around 12% observed a single time. Clones ranked in the top ten supply 1.5% to 2% of the sample.

The V and J segments used are TRBV7-2 and TRBJ2-5; 10 nucleotides in the junction match TRBD2. Sequenced input: PBMCs. This receptor was taken from a human donor in good health (CMV status not recorded). Some clones in this sample may be carry-over from other donors' samples. The DNA sequence is TGTGCCAGCACCCCACTAGCGGGATTCCAAGAGACCCAGTACTTC. It specifies CASTPLAGFQETQYF.